Listed below are T cell receptor beta chains from one sample, sequenced in a study of blood T cell repertoires in COVID-19. The assay was immunoSEQ multiplex PCR, and TCRdb's table has in-frame clones only and misses some. The table lists 250,000 to 300,000 clones, 80% to 90% of them singletons, with approximately 2% in the top ten. Sample: PBMCs or T cells enriched from blood (not recorded which). These receptors were taken from a woman aged 45-65 years who had recovered from COVID-19. CDR3s include the opening cysteine and the closing phenylalanine or tryptophan. D genes are given only for firm matches. Expanded clones are given a class, and other clones once, few, many or no size at all.

j_call	v_call	clone_size	d_call	cdr3_aa	cdr3_nt
TRBJ2-1	TRBV6-4	few	TRBD2	CASSDSGLAGYNEQFF	TGTGCCAGCAGTGACTCAGGGCTAGCGGGCTACAATGAGCAGTTCTTC
TRBJ2-5	TRBV25-1	-	TRBD2	CASSPTGGRETQYF	TGTGCCAGCAGCCCTACGGGGGGTAGAGAGACCCAGTACTTC
TRBJ2-3	TRBV7-3	-	TRBD2	CASSPRGGLSDTQYF	TGTGCCAGCAGCCCACGGGGGGGGCTATCAGATACGCAGTATTTT
TRBJ2-7	TRBV28	-	TRBD2	CASRGGTSGTHEQYF	TGTGCCAGCAGGGGAGGGACTAGCGGGACTCACGAGCAGTACTTC
TRBJ2-1	TRBV20-1	-	-	CSASPGQGNNEQFF	TGCAGTGCTAGTCCGGGGCAGGGGAACAATGAGCAGTTCTTC
TRBJ1-2	TRBV28	-	-	CASSTLRGVDYGYTF	TGTGCCAGCAGTACCCTCCGGGGGGTTGACTATGGCTACACCTTC
TRBJ2-1	TRBV5-6	-	-	CASSTGLTKSYNEQFF	TGTGCCAGCAGCACCGGACTGACTAAGTCCTACAATGAGCAGTTCTTC
TRBJ1-6	TRBV7-2	-	TRBD1	CASGALTGHNSPLHF	TGTGCCAGCGGTGCCCTGACAGGGCATAATTCACCCCTCCACTTT
TRBJ1-5	TRBV18	-	TRBD1	CASSPPDRGDQPQHF	TGTGCCAGCTCACCACCGGACAGGGGCGATCAGCCCCAGCATTTT
TRBJ2-1	TRBV27	-	-	CANTLTGTSGGDEQFF	TGTGCCAACACTTTAACCGGGACCTCCGGGGGTGATGAGCAGTTCTTC
TRBJ2-1	TRBV2	-	-	CASSEVPSVGEQFF	TGTGCCAGCAGTGAAGTCCCAAGCGTAGGTGAGCAGTTCTTC
TRBJ2-1	TRBV28	once	-	CASRANNEQFF	TGTGCCAGCCGAGCCAACAATGAGCAGTTCTTC
TRBJ2-1	TRBV7-9	-	TRBD1	CAWTGGSYNEQFF	TGTGCCTGGACAGGGGGCTCCTACAATGAGCAGTTCTTC
TRBJ2-5	TRBV15	-	TRBD2	CATSNPSGSQETQYF	TGTGCCACCAGCAACCCTAGCGGGAGTCAAGAGACCCAGTACTTC
TRBJ1-2	TRBV20-1	-	TRBD1	CSAGADREEEYGYTF	TGCAGTGCTGGTGCGGACAGGGAAGAAGAATATGGCTACACCTTC
TRBJ2-2	TRBV9	-	-	CASSLRGTANTGELFF	TGTGCCAGCAGCTTACGCGGGACAGCCAACACCGGGGAGCTGTTTTTT
TRBJ1-1	TRBV2	-	TRBD1	CASSRTGATEAFF	TGTGCCAGCAGTCGGACAGGGGCGACTGAAGCTTTCTTT
TRBJ2-5	TRBV5-6	-	TRBD1	CASQQGAWETQYF	TGTGCCAGCCAACAGGGGGCATGGGAGACCCAGTACTTC
TRBJ1-6	TRBV10-3	-	-	CAIGPGLSPLHF	TGTGCCATCGGCCCAGGGCTCTCACCCCTCCACTTT
TRBJ1-2	TRBV11-2	-	-	CASSSISRQKGRPYGYTF	TGTGCCAGCAGCTCAATTTCGAGACAGAAGGGGCGCCCCTATGGCTACACCTTC
TRBJ2-7	TRBV4-1	-	-	CASSPRGGRSYEQYF	TGCGCCAGCAGCCCTAGGGGGGGTAGGTCCTACGAGCAGTACTTC
TRBJ1-2	TRBV19	-	TRBD1	CASIETGGLSGYTF	TGTGCCAGTATTGAGACAGGGGGCTTGTCTGGCTACACCTTC
TRBJ1-6	TRBV27	-	-	CASSFGSSSYNSPLHF	TGTGCCAGCAGTTTCGGGTCCAGCTCCTATAATTCACCCCTCCACTTT
TRBJ1-1	TRBV7-9	-	TRBD1	CASSLDMFPGTGGAFF	TGTGCCAGCAGCTTAGATATGTTCCCCGGGACAGGGGGGGCTTTCTTT
TRBJ1-1	TRBV5-1	once	-	CASSPYGGTEAFF	TGCGCCAGCAGCCCCTACGGTGGCACTGAAGCTTTCTTT
TRBJ1-5	TRBV6-4	-	TRBD1	CASTGQHRQPQHF	TGTGCCAGCACGGGACAGCACAGACAGCCCCAGCATTTT
TRBJ2-1	TRBV9	-	-	CASSVDYDNEQFF	TGTGCCAGCAGCGTAGACTATGACAATGAGCAGTTCTTC
TRBJ2-2	TRBV5-4	-	TRBD1	CASKAGGTDTGELFF	TGTGCCAGCAAGGCAGGGGGTACGGACACCGGGGAGCTGTTTTTT
TRBJ1-4	TRBV7-9	-	-	CASSAAGTTNEKLFF	TGTGCCAGCAGCGCAGCCGGGACAACTAATGAAAAACTGTTTTTT
TRBJ2-2	TRBV3-1/TRBV3-2	-	TRBD1	CASSRGTGVTGELFF	TGTGCCAGCAGCCGAGGGACAGGTGTCACCGGGGAGCTGTTTTTT
TRBJ2-3	TRBV2	few	TRBD2	CASSEAGGPSDTQYF	TGTGCCAGCAGTGAAGCGGGAGGGCCCTCAGATACGCAGTATTTT
TRBJ1-1	TRBV5-1	-	TRBD1	CASSVDRGNTEAFF	TGCGCCAGCAGTGTGGACAGGGGGAACACTGAAGCTTTCTTT
TRBJ2-2	TRBV28	-	-	CASSPPNGNTGELFF	TGTGCCAGCAGTCCCCCTAACGGGAACACCGGGGAGCTGTTTTTT
TRBJ2-1	TRBV6-5	-	TRBD2	CASSSLFTSGRNEQFF	TGTGCCAGCAGTTCCCTTTTTACTAGCGGGAGAAACGAGCAGTTCTTC
TRBJ2-1	TRBV7-2	-	-	CASSQGGVLYNEQFF	TGTGCCAGCAGCCAAGGGGGGGTGCTTTACAATGAGCAGTTCTTC
TRBJ2-7	TRBV2	-	-	CASSDPPLGVYEQYF	TGTGCCAGCAGTGACCCACCCCTGGGAGTATACGAGCAGTACTTC
TRBJ1-1	TRBV14	-	-	CASSQVGGGTEAFF	TGTGCCAGCAGCCAAGTCGGGGGAGGCACTGAAGCTTTCTTT
TRBJ1-2	TRBV2	-	TRBD1	CASSPQGHGYTF	TGTGCCAGCAGCCCACAGGGGCATGGCTACACCTTC
TRBJ1-1	TRBV19	-	-	CASSTGPHDAENTEAFF	TGTGCCAGTAGTACCGGCCCCCATGATGCGGAGAACACTGAAGCTTTCTTT
TRBJ2-2	TRBV5-5	few	-	CAVDGVNTGELFF	TGTGCCGTGGATGGAGTGAACACCGGGGAGCTGTTTTTT
TRBJ2-1	TRBV5-1	-	-	CASSLESYSEEQFF	TGCGCCAGCAGCTTGGAATCGTACAGTGAAGAGCAGTTCTTC
TRBJ2-5	TRBV9	once	-	CASSVGGHGEETQYF	TGTGCCAGCAGCGTAGGTGGGCATGGGGAGGAGACCCAGTACTTC
TRBJ2-1	TRBV2	-	TRBD2	CASSETGTSGRVERFF	TGTGCCAGCAGTGAAACGGGGACTAGCGGGAGGGTCGAGCGATTCTTC
TRBJ2-7	TRBV6-5	-	TRBD2	CASSGGTSGSYEQYF	TGTGCCAGCAGCGGAGGTACTAGCGGGAGTTACGAGCAGTACTTC
TRBJ2-1	TRBV28	-	-	CASSFGQSNEQFF	TGTGCCAGCAGTTTCGGACAGTCCAATGAGCAGTTCTTC
TRBJ2-5	TRBV6-5	once	TRBD1	CASSLTGGLETQYF	TGTGCCAGCAGCCTGACAGGGGGCCTGGAGACCCAGTACTTC
TRBJ2-3	TRBV5-1	-	-	CASSLPGLADTQYF	TGCGCCAGCAGCTTGCCCGGGTTGGCAGATACGCAGTATTTT
TRBJ2-7	TRBV6-6	-	-	CASSYSGLSYEQYF	TGTGCCAGCAGTTACTCGGGCCTCTCCTACGAGCAGTACTTC
TRBJ2-1	TRBV28	-	TRBD1	CASSPGTGSYNEQFF	TGTGCCAGCAGTCCCGGGACAGGTTCTTACAATGAGCAGTTCTTC
TRBJ1-4	TRBV3-1/TRBV3-2	-	-	CASSQGQATNEKLFF	TGTGCCAGCAGCCAAGGACAGGCAACTAATGAAAAACTGTTTTTT
TRBJ1-5	TRBV5-6	-	-	CASSLGAGSNQPQHF	TGTGCCAGCAGCTTGGGTGCCGGTAGCAATCAGCCCCAGCATTTT
TRBJ1-6	TRBV5-1	once	-	CASSLRGNRTPLHF	TGCGCCAGCAGCTTAAGGGGGAATCGGACACCCCTCCACTTT
TRBJ2-7	TRBV4-1	-	-	CASSQPTGFGIYEQYF	TGCGCCAGCAGCCAACCTACAGGGTTCGGGATTTACGAGCAGTACTTC
TRBJ2-5	TRBV7-9	-	-	CASSQQETQYF	TGTGCCAGCAGCCAACAAGAGACCCAGTACTTC
TRBJ2-1	TRBV7-9	-	-	CASSLALERYNEQFF	TGTGCCAGCAGCTTAGCGCTCGAGCGGTACAATGAGCAGTTCTTC